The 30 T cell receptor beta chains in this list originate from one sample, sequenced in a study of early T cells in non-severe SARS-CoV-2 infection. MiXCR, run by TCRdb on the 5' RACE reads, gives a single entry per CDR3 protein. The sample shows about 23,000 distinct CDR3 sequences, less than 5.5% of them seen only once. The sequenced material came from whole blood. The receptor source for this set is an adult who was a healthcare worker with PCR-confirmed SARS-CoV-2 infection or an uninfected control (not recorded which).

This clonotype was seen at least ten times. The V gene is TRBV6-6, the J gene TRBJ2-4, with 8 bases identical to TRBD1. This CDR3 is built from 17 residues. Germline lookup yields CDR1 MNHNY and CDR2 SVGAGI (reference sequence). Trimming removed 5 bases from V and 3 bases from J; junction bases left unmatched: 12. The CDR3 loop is CASSPGTGNLSKNIQYF. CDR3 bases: TGTGCCAGCAGTCCCGGGACAGGAAACCTTAGCAAAAACATTCAGTACTTC.

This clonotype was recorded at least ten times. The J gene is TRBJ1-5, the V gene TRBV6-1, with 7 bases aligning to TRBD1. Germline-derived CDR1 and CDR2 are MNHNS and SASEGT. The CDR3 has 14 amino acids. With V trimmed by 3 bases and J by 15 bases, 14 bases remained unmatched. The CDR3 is CASSDPTKTGLWHF. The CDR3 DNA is TGTGCCAGCAGTGACCCCACAAAGACAGGGCTGTGGCATTTT.

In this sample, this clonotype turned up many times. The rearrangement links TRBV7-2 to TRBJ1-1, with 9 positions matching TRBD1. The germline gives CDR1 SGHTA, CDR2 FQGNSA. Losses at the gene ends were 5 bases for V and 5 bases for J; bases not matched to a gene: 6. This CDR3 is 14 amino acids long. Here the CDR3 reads CASSMGQGVTEAFF. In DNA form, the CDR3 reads TGTGCCAGCAGCATGGGACAGGGAGTGACTGAAGCTTTCTTT.

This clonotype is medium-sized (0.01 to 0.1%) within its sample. The CDR3 here is CASSPQIQLAGGSEQYF. The CDR3, as DNA: TGCGCCAGCAGCCCACAGATCCAGTTAGCGGGAGGTTCCGAGCAGTACTTC. The rearrangement joins TRBV4-3 to TRBJ2-7; 10 bases align to TRBD2. The V and J ends lost 4 bases and 6 bases, in that order; junction bases with no gene match: 15. The CDR3 is made up of 17 amino acids. In germline, CDR1 is LGHNA, CDR2 YSLEER.

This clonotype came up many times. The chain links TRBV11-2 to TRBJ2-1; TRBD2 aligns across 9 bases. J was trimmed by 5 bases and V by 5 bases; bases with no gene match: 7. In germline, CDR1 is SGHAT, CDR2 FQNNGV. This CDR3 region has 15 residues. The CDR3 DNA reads TGTGCCAGCAGCGCTTCTAGCGGGAAGAACAATGAGCAGTTCTTC. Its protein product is CASSASSGKNNEQFF. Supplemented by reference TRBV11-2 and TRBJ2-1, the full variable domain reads EAGVAQSPRYKIIEKRQSVAFWCNPISGHATLYWYQQILGQGPKLLIQFQNNGVVDDSQLPKDRFSAERLKGVDSTLKIQPAKLEDSAVYLCASSASSGKNNEQFFGPGTRLTVL.

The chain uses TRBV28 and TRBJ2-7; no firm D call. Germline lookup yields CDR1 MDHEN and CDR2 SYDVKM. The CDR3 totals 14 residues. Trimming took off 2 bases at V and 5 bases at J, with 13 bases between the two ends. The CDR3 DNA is TGTGCCAGCAGTTTAGACCGAAGATGGGACGAGCAGTACTTC. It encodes CASSLDRRWDEQYF.

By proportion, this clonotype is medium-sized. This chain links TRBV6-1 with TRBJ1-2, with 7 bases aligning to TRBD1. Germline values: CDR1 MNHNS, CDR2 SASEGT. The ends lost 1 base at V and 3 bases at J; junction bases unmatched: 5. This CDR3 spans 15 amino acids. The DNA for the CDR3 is TGTGCCAGCAGTGAAGGAACCACAGGGGACTATGGCTACACCTTC. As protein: CASSEGTTGDYGYTF.

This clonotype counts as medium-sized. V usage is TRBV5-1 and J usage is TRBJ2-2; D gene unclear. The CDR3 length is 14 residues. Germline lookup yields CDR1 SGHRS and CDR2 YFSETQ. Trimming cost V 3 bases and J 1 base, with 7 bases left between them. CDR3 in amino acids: CASSSPGNTGELFF. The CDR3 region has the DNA TGCGCCAGCAGCTCCCCAGGGAACACCGGGGAGCTGTTTTTT.

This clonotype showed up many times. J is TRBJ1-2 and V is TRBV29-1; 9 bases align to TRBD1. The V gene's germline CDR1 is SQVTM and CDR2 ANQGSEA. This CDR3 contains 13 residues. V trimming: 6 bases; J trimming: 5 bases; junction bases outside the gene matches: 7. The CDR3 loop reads CSVVRTGAYGYTF. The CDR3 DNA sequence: TGCAGCGTAGTACGGACAGGGGCATATGGCTACACCTTC.

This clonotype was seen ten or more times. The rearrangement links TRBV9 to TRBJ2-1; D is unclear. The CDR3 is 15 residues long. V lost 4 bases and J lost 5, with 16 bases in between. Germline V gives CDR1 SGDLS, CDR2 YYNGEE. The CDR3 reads CASSWTADGDNEQFF. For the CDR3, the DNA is TGTGCCAGCAGCTGGACGGCAGATGGGGACAATGAGCAGTTCTTC.

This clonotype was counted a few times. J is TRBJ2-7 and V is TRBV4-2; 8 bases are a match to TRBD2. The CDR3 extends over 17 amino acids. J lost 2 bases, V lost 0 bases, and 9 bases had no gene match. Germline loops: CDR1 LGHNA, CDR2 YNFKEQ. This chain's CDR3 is CASSQDRSREGPYEQYF. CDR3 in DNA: TGTGCCAGCAGCCAAGATAGGTCCCGGGAGGGCCCCTACGAGCAGTACTTC.

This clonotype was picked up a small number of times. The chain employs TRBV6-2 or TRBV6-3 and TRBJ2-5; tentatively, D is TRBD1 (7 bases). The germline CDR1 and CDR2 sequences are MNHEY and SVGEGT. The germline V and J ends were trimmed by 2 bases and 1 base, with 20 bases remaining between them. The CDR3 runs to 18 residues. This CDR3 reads CASSYPVSRGDFQETQYF. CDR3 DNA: TGTGCCAGCAGTTACCCCGTCTCCAGGGGGGATTTCCAAGAGACCCAGTACTTC.

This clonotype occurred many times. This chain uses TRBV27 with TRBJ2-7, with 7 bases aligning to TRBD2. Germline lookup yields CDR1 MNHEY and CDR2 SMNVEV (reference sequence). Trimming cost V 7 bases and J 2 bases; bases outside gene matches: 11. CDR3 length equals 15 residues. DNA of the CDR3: TGTGCCAGCACTATAGTCGGGAGGCTTCCCTACGAGCAGTACGTC. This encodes CASTIVGRLPYEQYV.

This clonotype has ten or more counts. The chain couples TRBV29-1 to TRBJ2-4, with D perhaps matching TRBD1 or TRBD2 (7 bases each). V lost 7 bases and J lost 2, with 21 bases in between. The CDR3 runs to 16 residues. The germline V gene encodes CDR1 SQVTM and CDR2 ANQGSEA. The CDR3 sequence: CSAQGGGMAPKNIQYF. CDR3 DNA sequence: TGCAGCGCCCAGGGAGGGGGCATGGCACCCAAAAACATTCAGTACTTC. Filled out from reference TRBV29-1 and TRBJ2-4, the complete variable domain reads SAVISQKPSRDICQRGTSLTIQCQVDSQVTMMFWYRQQPGQSLTLIATANQGSEATYESGFVIDKFPISRPNLTFSTLTVSNMSPEDSSIYLCSAQGGGMAPKNIQYFGAGTRLSVL.

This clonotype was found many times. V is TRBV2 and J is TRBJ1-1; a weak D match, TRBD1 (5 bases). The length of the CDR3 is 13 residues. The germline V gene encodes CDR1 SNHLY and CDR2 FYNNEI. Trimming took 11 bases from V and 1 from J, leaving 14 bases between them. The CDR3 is CACELTENTEAFF. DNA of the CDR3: TGTGCCTGCGAATTGACAGAGAACACTGAAGCTTTCTTT.

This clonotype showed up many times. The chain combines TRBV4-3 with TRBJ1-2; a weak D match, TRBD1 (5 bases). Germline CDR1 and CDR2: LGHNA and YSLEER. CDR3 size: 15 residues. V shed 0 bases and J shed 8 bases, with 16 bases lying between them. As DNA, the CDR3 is TGCGCCAGCAGCCAAGACTACCAGGGAAGGGGAGGCTACACCTTC. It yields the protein CASSQDYQGRGGYTF.

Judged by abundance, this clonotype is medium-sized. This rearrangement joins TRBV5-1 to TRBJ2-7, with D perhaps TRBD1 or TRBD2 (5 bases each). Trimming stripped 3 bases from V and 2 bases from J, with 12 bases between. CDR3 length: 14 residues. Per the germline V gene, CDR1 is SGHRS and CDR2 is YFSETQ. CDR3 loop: CASSYWDGAYEQYF. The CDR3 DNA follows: TGCGCCAGCAGCTACTGGGACGGAGCCTACGAGCAGTACTTC.

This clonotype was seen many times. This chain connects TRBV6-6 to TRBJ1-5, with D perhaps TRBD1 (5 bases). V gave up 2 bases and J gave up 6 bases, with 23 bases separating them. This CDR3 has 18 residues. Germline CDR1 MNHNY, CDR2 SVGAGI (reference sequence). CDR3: CASSYPESNIGGGQPQHF. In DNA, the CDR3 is TGTGCCAGCAGTTACCCAGAGTCCAATATTGGGGGAGGTCAGCCCCAGCATTTT.

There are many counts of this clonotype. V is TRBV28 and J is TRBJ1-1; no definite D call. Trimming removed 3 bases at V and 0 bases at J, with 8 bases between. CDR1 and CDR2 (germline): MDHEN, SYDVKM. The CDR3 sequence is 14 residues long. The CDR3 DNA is TGTGCCAGCAGTTTGCGGACCCTGAACACTGAAGCTTTCTTT. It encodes CASSLRTLNTEAFF.

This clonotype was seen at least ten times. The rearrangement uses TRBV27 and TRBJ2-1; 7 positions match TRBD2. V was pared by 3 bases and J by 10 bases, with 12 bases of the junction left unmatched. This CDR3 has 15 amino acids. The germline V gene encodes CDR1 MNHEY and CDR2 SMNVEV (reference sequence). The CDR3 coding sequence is TGTGCCAGCAGTTTTAGCCCAGCGGGAAAGGGAGAGCAGTTCTTC. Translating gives CASSFSPAGKGEQFF.

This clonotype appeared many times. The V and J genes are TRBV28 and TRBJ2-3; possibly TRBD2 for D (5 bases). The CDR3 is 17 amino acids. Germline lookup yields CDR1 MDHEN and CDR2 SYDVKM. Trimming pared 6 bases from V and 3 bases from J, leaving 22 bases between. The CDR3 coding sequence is TGTGCCAGCAGCTTTCTTCGGCGCAACTTAGCGACAGATACGCAGTATTTT. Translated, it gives CASSFLRRNLATDTQYF.

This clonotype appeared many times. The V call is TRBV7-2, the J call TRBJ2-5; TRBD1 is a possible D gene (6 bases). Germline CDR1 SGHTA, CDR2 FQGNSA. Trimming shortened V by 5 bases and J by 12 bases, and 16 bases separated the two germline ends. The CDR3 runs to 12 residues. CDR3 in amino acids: CASSPLQGRKYF. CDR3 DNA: TGTGCCAGCAGCCCGTTACAGGGACGCAAGTACTTC.

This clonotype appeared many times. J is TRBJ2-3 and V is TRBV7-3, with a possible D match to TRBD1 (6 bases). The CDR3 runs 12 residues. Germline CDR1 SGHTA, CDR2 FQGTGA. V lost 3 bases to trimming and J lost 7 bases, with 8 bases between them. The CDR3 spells CASSLDRNTQYF. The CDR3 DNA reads TGTGCCAGCAGCTTGGACAGAAATACGCAGTATTTT.

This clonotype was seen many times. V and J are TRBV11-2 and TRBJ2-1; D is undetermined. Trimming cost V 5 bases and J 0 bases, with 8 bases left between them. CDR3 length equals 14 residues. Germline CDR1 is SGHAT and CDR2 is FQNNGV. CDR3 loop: CASSQGISYNEQFF. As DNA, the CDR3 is TGTGCCAGCAGCCAAGGGATCTCCTACAATGAGCAGTTCTTC.

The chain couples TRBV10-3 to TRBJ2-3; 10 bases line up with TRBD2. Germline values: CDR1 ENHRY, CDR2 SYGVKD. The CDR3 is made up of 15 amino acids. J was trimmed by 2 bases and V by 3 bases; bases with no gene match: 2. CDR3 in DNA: TGTGCCATCAGTGAAGGACTAGCGGTCACAGATACGCAGTATTTT. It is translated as CAISEGLAVTDTQYF.

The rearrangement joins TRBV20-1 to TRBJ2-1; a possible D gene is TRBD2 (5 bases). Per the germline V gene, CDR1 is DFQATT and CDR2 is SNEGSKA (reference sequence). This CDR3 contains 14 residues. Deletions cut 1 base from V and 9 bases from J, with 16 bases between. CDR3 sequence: CSARVVSVGSEQFF. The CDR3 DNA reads TGCAGTGCTAGAGTGGTTAGCGTTGGATCTGAGCAGTTCTTC.

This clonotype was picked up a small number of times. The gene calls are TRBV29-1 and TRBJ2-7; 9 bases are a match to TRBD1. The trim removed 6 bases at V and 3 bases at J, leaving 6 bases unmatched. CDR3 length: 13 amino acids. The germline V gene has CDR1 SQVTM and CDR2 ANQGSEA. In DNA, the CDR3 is TGCAGCGTAGCCGGGACAGGGATCTACGAGCAGTACTTC. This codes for CSVAGTGIYEQYF.

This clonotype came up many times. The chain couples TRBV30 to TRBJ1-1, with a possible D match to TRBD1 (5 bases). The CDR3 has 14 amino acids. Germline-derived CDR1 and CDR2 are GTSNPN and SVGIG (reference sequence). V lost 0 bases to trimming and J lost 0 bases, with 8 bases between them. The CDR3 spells CAWSVGLLNTEAFF. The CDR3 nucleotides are TGTGCCTGGAGTGTGGGACTGTTGAACACTGAAGCTTTCTTT.

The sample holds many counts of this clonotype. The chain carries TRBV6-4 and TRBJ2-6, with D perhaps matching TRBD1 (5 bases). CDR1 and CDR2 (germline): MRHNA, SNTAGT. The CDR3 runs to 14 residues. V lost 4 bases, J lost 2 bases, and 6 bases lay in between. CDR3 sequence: CASSGGAGANVLTF. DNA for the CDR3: TGTGCCAGCAGTGGGGGCGCTGGGGCCAACGTCCTGACTTTC.

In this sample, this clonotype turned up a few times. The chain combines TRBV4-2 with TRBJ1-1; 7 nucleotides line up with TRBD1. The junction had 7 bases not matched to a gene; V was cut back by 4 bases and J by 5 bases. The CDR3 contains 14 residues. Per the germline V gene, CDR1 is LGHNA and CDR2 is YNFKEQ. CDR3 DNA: TGTGCCAGCAGCCTAGACAGGGCGATAACTGAAGCTTTCTTT. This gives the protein CASSLDRAITEAFF.